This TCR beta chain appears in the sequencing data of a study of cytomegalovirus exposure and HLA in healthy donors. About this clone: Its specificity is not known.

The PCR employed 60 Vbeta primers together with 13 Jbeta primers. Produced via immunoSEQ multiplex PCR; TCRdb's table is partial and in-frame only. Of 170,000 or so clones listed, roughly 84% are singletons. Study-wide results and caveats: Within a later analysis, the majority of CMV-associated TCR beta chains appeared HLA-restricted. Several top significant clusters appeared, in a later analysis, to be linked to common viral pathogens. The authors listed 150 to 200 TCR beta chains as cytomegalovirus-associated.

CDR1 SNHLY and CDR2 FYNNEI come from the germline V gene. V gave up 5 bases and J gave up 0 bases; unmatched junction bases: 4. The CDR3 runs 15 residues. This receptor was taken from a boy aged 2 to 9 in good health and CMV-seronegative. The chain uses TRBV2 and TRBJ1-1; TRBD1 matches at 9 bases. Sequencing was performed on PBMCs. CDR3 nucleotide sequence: TGTGCCAGCAGTCACCGGACAGGGGTGAACACTGAAGCTTTCTTT. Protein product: CASSHRTGVNTEAFF.